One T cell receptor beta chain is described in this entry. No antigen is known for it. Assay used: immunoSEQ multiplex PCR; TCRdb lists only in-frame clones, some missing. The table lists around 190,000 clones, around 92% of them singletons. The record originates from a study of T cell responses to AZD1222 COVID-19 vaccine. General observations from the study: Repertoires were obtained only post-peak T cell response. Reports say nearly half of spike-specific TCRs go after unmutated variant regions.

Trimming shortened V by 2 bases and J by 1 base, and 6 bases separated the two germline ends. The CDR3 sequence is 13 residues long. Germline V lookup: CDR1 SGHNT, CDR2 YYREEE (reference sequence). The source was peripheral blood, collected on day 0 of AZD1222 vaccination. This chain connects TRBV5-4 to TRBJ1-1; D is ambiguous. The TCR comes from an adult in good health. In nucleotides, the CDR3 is TGTGCCAGCAGCTTCACGGGGAACACTGAAGCTTTCTTT. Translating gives CASSFTGNTEAFF.